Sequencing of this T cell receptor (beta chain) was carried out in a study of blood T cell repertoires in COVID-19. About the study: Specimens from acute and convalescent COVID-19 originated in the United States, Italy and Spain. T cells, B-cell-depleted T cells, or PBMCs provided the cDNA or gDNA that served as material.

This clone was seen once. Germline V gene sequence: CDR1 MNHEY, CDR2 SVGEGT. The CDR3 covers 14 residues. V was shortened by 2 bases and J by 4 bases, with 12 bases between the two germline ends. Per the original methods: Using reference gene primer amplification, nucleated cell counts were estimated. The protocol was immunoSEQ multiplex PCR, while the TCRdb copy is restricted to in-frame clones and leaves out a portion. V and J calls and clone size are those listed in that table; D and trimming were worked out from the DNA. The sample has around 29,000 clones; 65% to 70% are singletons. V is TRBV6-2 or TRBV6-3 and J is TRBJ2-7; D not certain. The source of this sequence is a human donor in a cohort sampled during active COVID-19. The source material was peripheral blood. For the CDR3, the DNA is TGTGCCAGCAGTTACCAAACTACTCTGTACGAGCAGTACTTC. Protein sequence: CASSYQTTLYEQYF.